The TCR beta chain described here comes from a study of beta chain features in type 1 diabetes. Findings of the study overall: Within each of all four CD4+ subsets, Type 1 diabetes patients had TCRB CDR3s that were moderately but significantly shorter.

This clone has a handful of counts. What it binds is not known. Germline V lookup: CDR1 LNHDA, CDR2 SQIVND (reference sequence). V gave up 4 bases and J gave up 5 bases; unmatched junction bases: 2. There are 15 residues in the CDR3. The entirety of the isolated RNA underwent reverse transcription, so expressed TCRB transcripts were sequenced. Measured with immunoSEQ multiplex PCR; TCRdb has only the in-frame clones, and not every one. This sample has 640,000 or so clones, with under 15% found just once. Sequenced sample: naive CD4+ T cells from blood. The receptor's source is a man between 18 and 35 years old with type 1 diabetes. The chain joins TRBV19 to TRBJ2-1, with 13 bases fitting TRBD2. CDR3 in amino acids: CASSRTSGGHNEQFF. DNA of the CDR3: TGTGCCAGTAGTAGGACTAGCGGGGGACACAATGAGCAGTTCTTC.